These 27 T cell receptor beta chains share one sample of origin, sequenced in a study of CXCR3-negative and CXCR3-positive naive CD8 T cells. TRB cDNA libraries were made by UMI-labeled 5' RACE. For each CDR3 protein, TCRdb gives one entry from its re-call of the 5' RACE reads, without DNA. The table lists 130,000 to 150,000 distinct CDR3 sequences. These receptors have no identified antigens. Regarding the study as a whole: The study found more hydrophobic TRB CDR3s in CXCR3-positive naive cells than in CXCR3-negative naive cells.

The sample taken for sequencing was naive CXCR3+ CD8+ T cells from blood. Subset given: CD45RO-CCR7+CD27+CD95- naive CD8+ T cells expressing CXCR3 (TNR3+). The receptor source for this set is a human donor in good health. Some clones in this sample may be carry-over from other donors' samples.

V is TRBV11-3 and J is TRBJ2-1. The germline gives CDR1 SGHNT, CDR2 YENEEA. This CDR3 has 13 amino acids. CDR3 residues: CASSLGEAHEQFF.

The chain links TRBV12-5 to TRBJ2-1; TCRdb names TRBD2, which stays unverified in the absence of DNA. Germline V lookup: CDR1 LGHNT, CDR2 FRNRAP. The CDR3 is 18 amino acids. The CDR3 loop is CASGLDPLALTSYNEQFF.

The chain carries TRBV19 and TRBJ2-5; without DNA, the TCRdb call of TRBD1 cannot be checked. Germline-derived CDR1 and CDR2 are LNHDA and SQIVND (reference sequence). CDR3 length equals 13 residues. CDR3 amino acids: CASSIASTGAQYF.

The chain recombines TRBV6-2 or TRBV6-3 with TRBJ2-1; TCRdb calls TRBD1, which cannot be checked without DNA. Germline-derived CDR1 and CDR2 are MNHEY and SVGEGT. The CDR3 totals 14 residues. The CDR3 spells CASSYVDRINEQFF.

The CDR3 sequence: CASSFTGPAKDEQFF. The chain recombines TRBV5-1 with TRBJ2-1; TCRdb calls TRBD2, which cannot be checked without DNA. The CDR3 has 15 amino acids. The germline CDR1 and CDR2 sequences are SGHRS and YFSETQ.

The V gene is TRBV4-3, the J gene TRBJ1-1; TCRdb proposes TRBD1, but this gene call is untestable without DNA. This CDR3 is 18 amino acids long. Germline values: CDR1 LGHNA, CDR2 YSLEER. This chain's CDR3 is CASSQFTGGEFRATEAFF.

The rearrangement uses TRBV7-9 and TRBJ2-7; TCRdb's D call of TRBD1 is untestable without DNA. This CDR3 has 13 amino acids. In germline, CDR1 is SEHNR, CDR2 FQNEAQ (reference sequence). CDR3: CASSPDREYEQYF.

V is TRBV27 and J is TRBJ2-1; TCRdb picks TRBD2, but there is no DNA to check that call. The length of the CDR3 is 17 residues. Looked up from germline, CDR1 is MNHEY and CDR2 is SMNVEV (reference sequence). This chain's CDR3 is CASSSRAAGGNYNEQFF.

The chain links TRBV21-1 to TRBJ1-5; the TCRdb D gene call, TRBD1, has no DNA to confirm it. TRBV21-1 is assigned pseudogene status. The CDR3 spans 18 residues. The CDR3 sequence: CASSLRRTGSDSNQPQHF.

The chain combines TRBV27 with TRBJ2-1; checking the TCRdb D call of TRBD2 is not possible without DNA. CDR3 length equals 18 residues. Per germline, CDR1 MNHEY and CDR2 SMNVEV (reference sequence). CDR3 protein: CASSPNPTGTLTFNEQFF.

The chain links TRBV28 to TRBJ2-7; TCRdb lists TRBD2, though no DNA is available to test this call. The CDR3 covers 16 residues. Per germline, CDR1 MDHEN and CDR2 SYDVKM. CDR3 sequence: CASSFVLAGRSYEQYF.

This sequence joins TRBV6-2 or TRBV6-3 and TRBJ2-1. The CDR3 loop spans 16 amino acids. The germline V gene has CDR1 MNHEY and CDR2 SVGEGT. The CDR3 region is CASSYPTSGVYNEQFF.

The genes are TRBV23-1 and TRBJ1-6; TCRdb selects TRBD1, and the lack of DNA leaves this call unchecked. TRBV23-1 is an open reading frame whose function is uncertain. The CDR3 totals 16 residues. CDR3 sequence: CASSSPPLEYNSPLHF.

This chain connects TRBV9 to TRBJ2-1; TCRdb's D gene call, TRBD1, goes unchecked for lack of DNA. The CDR3 loop spans 13 amino acids. From germline, CDR1 is SGDLS and CDR2 YYNGEE. The CDR3: CSSSVTGGNEQFF.

The rearrangement joins TRBV5-1 to TRBJ2-7; there is no DNA to check the TCRdb D call of TRBD2. Germline CDR1 is SGHRS and CDR2 is YFSETQ. The CDR3 length is 15 residues. CDR3 loop: CASRGLAGGTHEQYF.

The rearrangement links TRBV7-9 to TRBJ2-1; the TRBD1 assignment by TCRdb is unverifiable without DNA. Germline CDR1 reads SEHNR; CDR2 reads FQNEAQ (reference sequence). This CDR3 is 13 amino acids long. The CDR3 sequence is CASSGRGVNEQFF.

V is TRBV29-1 and J is TRBJ1-1; TCRdb's D call, TRBD1, is unchecked because there is no DNA. CDR1 SQVTM and CDR2 ANQGSEA come from the germline V gene. CDR3 length: 12 amino acids. The CDR3 here is CSVEDRTGEAFF. Full variable domain (remainder filled in from reference TRBV29-1 and TRBJ1-1): SAVISQKPSRDICQRGTSLTIQCQVDSQVTMMFWYRQQPGQSLTLIATANQGSEATYESGFVIDKFPISRPNLTFSTLTVSNMSPEDSSIYLCSVEDRTGEAFFGQGTRLTVV.

The CDR3 loop reads CASSPRQGSSYEQYF. The chain links TRBV9 to TRBJ2-7; the D call of TRBD1 rests on TCRdb alone, since no DNA is present to check it. CDR1 is SGDLS and CDR2 is YYNGEE in the germline V gene. The length of the CDR3 is 15 residues.

The chain couples TRBV12-3 or TRBV12-4 to TRBJ2-4; the D call from TCRdb, TRBD1, cannot be confirmed without DNA. The CDR3 contains 15 residues. The CDR3 loop is CASSLVRWGENIQYF.

V usage is TRBV28 and J usage is TRBJ2-7; TCRdb reports TRBD2, a call that lacks DNA to check it against. Germline-derived CDR1 and CDR2 are MDHEN and SYDVKM. CDR3 length: 14 residues. CDR3 in amino acids: CASSLGLFSYEQYF.

The chain combines TRBV10-1 with TRBJ2-7; TCRdb selects TRBD1, and the lack of DNA leaves this call unchecked. The CDR3 extends over 14 amino acids. The germline V gene encodes CDR1 WNHNN and CDR2 SYGVQD (reference sequence). This CDR3 is CASREDRDLGEEYF.

The J gene is TRBJ2-3, the V gene TRBV28; the D call of TRBD1 rests on TCRdb alone, since no DNA is present to check it. Germline CDR1 MDHEN, CDR2 SYDVKM. This CDR3 contains 14 residues. The CDR3 is CASSFTGGVDTQYF. The complete variable domain, with remaining parts taken from reference TRBV28 and TRBJ2-3, reads DVKVTQSSRYLVKRTGEKVFLECVQDMDHENMFWYRQDPGLGLRLIYFSYDVKMKEKGDIPEGYSVSREKKERFSLILESASTNQTSMYLCASSFTGGVDTQYFGPGTRLTVL.

The rearrangement links TRBV28 to TRBJ1-1; without DNA, the TCRdb call of TRBD1 cannot be checked. From germline, CDR1 is MDHEN and CDR2 SYDVKM. This CDR3 is built from 14 residues. CDR3 amino acids: CASSFTSGGTEAFF.

The CDR3 is CASSPVAGSSYEQYF. The J gene is TRBJ2-7, the V gene TRBV14; as DNA is missing, the TRBD2 call by TCRdb cannot be tested. The CDR3 is 15 amino acids. Germline assignment: CDR1 SGHDN and CDR2 FVKESK.

V usage is TRBV28 and J usage is TRBJ2-7; TCRdb gives TRBD2 as the D gene, but with no DNA this cannot be confirmed. The germline gives CDR1 MDHEN, CDR2 SYDVKM. This CDR3 region has 16 residues. The CDR3: CASSLGASGNFYEQYF.

The J gene is TRBJ1-1, the V gene TRBV29-1; the D gene TCRdb calls, TRBD1, cannot be checked with no DNA. This CDR3 comprises 12 residues. Germline values: CDR1 SQVTM, CDR2 ANQGSEA. The CDR3 sequence is CSVMSGTNEAFF.

V is TRBV7-9 and J is TRBJ2-7; TCRdb outputs TRBD2, but without DNA this stays unchecked. Germline V lookup: CDR1 SEHNR, CDR2 FQNEAQ (reference sequence). CDR3 length: 16 amino acids. CDR3 sequence: CASSLLPPAGRGTGPF.